This paragraph covers one T cell receptor beta chain sequence. There is no known antigen for this receptor. No base-level quality is on record; no much larger clone is a single base apart. CDR1 and CDR2 (MGHRA, YSYEKL) derive from the germline V gene. V and J are trimmed by 4 bases and 7 bases, and the gene matches miss 9 bases of the junction. Reading from cysteine to phenylalanine, the CDR3 counts 15 amino acids. Only the CDR3 region is kept as DNA, spanning 45 bases read in frame from base 1. The cohort was made up of hundreds of healthy bone marrow donors. All cohort members were sampled while nominally healthy, although unrecorded immune exposures were likely present. The donor tested CMV seropositive, placing the donor among the approximately 310 seropositive members of the cohort. Every donor gave a peripheral blood sample, and the peripheral blood mononuclear cells from that sample were used for TCR beta sequencing. The Qiagen DNeasy Blood Extraction Kit was used to extract genomic DNA from the blood cell samples.

The source of the sample is a study of cytomegalovirus exposure and HLA in healthy donors (dated 2017 in TCRdb). For context, the study as a whole: An earlier analysis of some 600 of the donors reported about 300 Gb of sequence data and 100 million to 120 million unique TCR beta sequences obtained from around 190 million T cells. Roughly 300 gigabases of sequencing data and 70 million to 100 million unique TCR sequences were included in an early release covering 550 to 650 HLA-typed donors. The genetic ancestry cluster associated with self-reported Caucasian donors included 65% to 90% of the 350 to 500 genotyped donors. The aim of the study was to test whether cataloging public T cell receptors could identify signatures of past pathogen exposure. The study used immunosequencing to profile the T cell repertoires of 600 to 850 subjects and linked those repertoires to cytomegalovirus serostatus. A separate validation cohort of roughly 110 different subjects was used in addition to the roughly 720-subject first cohort. The study combined high-throughput TCR immunosequencing, statistical association of individual TCRs with disease status, and machine learning to predict cytomegalovirus infection status. A later analysis re-examined previously published TCR beta repertoires from just over 650 donors and added high-resolution HLA genotyping to investigate patterns of TCR occurrence. The later analysis used no new phenotypic data to find candidate immune exposures, relying instead on TCR beta sequences and their occurrence across donors. An earlier analysis of approximately 630 of the donors applied high-throughput TCR beta sequencing to assess whether each TCR beta V gene segment acted as functional or pseudogenic. Donor age, sex, ethnicity and CMV serostatus were compiled together with the repertoire data. A later genetic analysis used genome-wide SNP genotypes for about three fifths of the roughly 700 donors, treating that subset as a discovery cohort. Every repertoire in the discovery cohort had been generated on one and the same sequencing platform. HLA typing included class I and class II loci at four-digit resolution. The number of typed donors differed by locus: roughly 629-640 for A, B, C, DRB1 and DQB1; some 500 for DQA1; approximately 610 for DPA1; and about 470 for DPB1. About 5 DR-DQ haplotypes were handled as single units for association and clustering, since linkage in the cohort was strong. On average, around 230,000 unique TCR beta nucleotide sequences were sequenced per donor among 398 genotyped donors of the cohort, with roughly 18% of those sequences being non-productive.

The paper's findings and limits, for the study overall: The authors suggested that the approach could potentially be extended to other disease states and immunological phenotypes. According to a later analysis, most CMV-associated TCR beta chains appeared to be HLA-restricted, and the HLA associations seemed to be driven largely by CMV exposure. In a later genetic analysis, a missense DCLRE1C variant was associated with V-gene and J-gene trimming of TCR beta chains, and the association was replicated in an independent cohort. The classifier was reported to diagnose cytomegalovirus status with high specificity and sensitivity in both the original and validation cohorts. Correlated functional status among segregating V segments might be attributable to linkage disequilibrium, but an unknown experimental factor could not be ruled out. In the study, 150 to 200 TCR beta chains were listed as associated with cytomegalovirus. In a later analysis, HLA-associated TCR beta chains were found to be more clonally expanded and to have lower generation probabilities than equally common non-associated chains. Several of the top co-occurrence clusters appeared to be linked to parvovirus B19, influenza, CMV and Epstein-Barr virus, according to a later analysis. Roughly uniform sequencing depth across donors was assumed in presence/absence analyses, although this assumption may not hold. Because the 87-base-pair reads could not distinguish some IMGT-functional V segments, including TRBV6-2 and TRBV6-3, those segments were excluded. In vitro tests confirmed that three of the cytomegalovirus-associated TCR beta chains recognize cytomegalovirus antigens. For the cohort, immune exposure information was limited to CMV serostatus. In a later genetic analysis, fewer N-insertions in productive TCRs were reported among donors in an Asian-associated ancestry cluster than the 666-donor mean. In a later analysis, the rate of TCR association differed among HLA loci, with DRB1 alleles having the most associated TCRs and HLA-C alleles having the fewest. The cohort was sequenced for TCR beta chains only, and without alpha or paired-chain data the features that could be detected were limited. Because HLA typing was unavailable for some donors at each locus, only the typed subset was used in association tests. While some public TCRs were present in many individuals, most TCR sequences turned up only very rarely across donors. A cluster of highly shared sequence variants was judged likely to be a technical artifact of the sequencing pipeline. Strong co-occurrence of HLA alleles, especially DR and DQ, made assigning TCR associations to individual alleles difficult. An earlier analysis of approximately 500 of the donors showed that most TCR beta V segments appeared in productive rearrangements either about 87% or about 30% of the time, which broadly matched IMGT annotations. At a false discovery rate of 0.05, a later analysis linked 16,000 or so TCR beta sequences to specific HLA alleles. A further reported finding was that TCR beta sequences accurately predicted the HLA-A and HLA-B alleles for most subjects in the first cohort. Because counts were too low, approximately 15 rarely observed V segments, including chromosome 9 orphons, were excluded from the earlier analysis of 587 of the donors.

The method behind the library was the immunoSEQ multiplex PCR assay. For the multiplex PCR, a mixture combining 60 forward primers for TCR Vbeta segments and 13 reverse primers for TCR Jbeta segments was used. A multiplex PCR assay on genomic DNA amplified the CDR3 region of rearranged TCR beta genes. On the Illumina HiSeq System, the amplified TCR beta libraries were sequenced as 87-base-pair reads. As for the original processing: Across the roughly 640 repertoires, a later analysis counted roughly 77 million unique TCR beta chains, roughly 11 million of which were shared by at least two donors. Raw reads were error-corrected and collapsed into unique sequences by a nearest-neighbor algorithm in which closely related sequences were merged to remove PCR and sequencing errors. To assign V, D and J gene segments, CDR3 sequences were aligned to IMGT reference sequences. For a sequence to be retained, a match of at least six nucleotides was required to both a V gene segment and a J gene segment. A rearrangement was called productive if the CDR3 had no stop codons and remained in frame with V and J, and every other rearrangement was called non-productive. Following IMGT convention, CDR3 was defined as the stretch from the second conserved V-encoded cysteine to the conserved J-encoded phenylalanine. The earlier analysis of 587 of the donors excluded sequences that lacked an unambiguous match to a single V gene segment. An earlier analysis of just under 600 of the donors called V segments functional above 56.7% productive rearrangements and segregating when the between-donor standard deviation exceeded 5%. A statistical classification framework was built to diagnose cytomegalovirus status from the catalog of TCR beta chain sequences. V and J gene assignment, in a later analysis, came from comparing TCR nucleotide sequences with IMGT/GENE-DB human TR gene sequences. In a later analysis, CDR3 sequences and most-parsimonious VDJ recombination scenarios were assigned using the TCRdist pipeline. In a later analysis, every TCR beta chain was defined by the combination of its CDR3 amino acid sequence and its V-gene family, and reads without a unique V-gene family were dropped. A later analysis removed 550 to 650 highly shared, low-generation-probability nucleotide sequences to deal with suspected cross-contamination and a sequencing artifact. A later analysis calculated a clonal expansion index for each public chain from normalized within-repertoire ranks of inferred template counts. In a later analysis, generation probabilities were computed using a VDJ recombination model fitted to out-of-frame rearrangements, and the results were checked against IGoR. In a later analysis, hypergeometric tests were used to score TCR-TCR, TCR-HLA and TCR-CMV co-occurrence, with a repertoire-size bias correction applied to TCR pairs. A later analysis estimated false discovery rates by permuting HLA or CMV assignments 20 times. A later analysis grouped co-occurring TCRs with DBSCAN, adding TCRdist sequence similarity when clustering within HLA-allele-positive subsets. Repertoires with fewer than 30,000 or more than 120,000 public chains were left out of co-occurrence clustering, as were four to six repertoires with anomalous nucleotide sharing. TCRdb holds this immuneACCESS table with in-frame rearrangements only. Some clones are missing; in checked studies, unresolved V genes explain under half, and the rest has no known cause. V and J calls and clone size are copied from that table; D and trimming were computed from the DNA. This sample holds about 67,000 clones; around 87% were observed only once. Around 10% of the sample goes to the ten largest clones.

The chain joins TRBV4-1 to TRBJ2-1; TRBD2 fits 8 bases in the junction. Sample: PBMCs. This sequence originates from a woman in her 30s in good health and CMV-seropositive. The nucleotide sequence reads TGCGCCAGCAGCCTAGGCAGAGCGGGAGCTAATGAGCAGTTCTTC. This gives the protein CASSLGRAGANEQFF.